This TCR beta chain came from a study of blood T cells in healthy people across ages (dated by TCRdb to the mid-2010s). For the study in its entirety: In model experiments, roughly one uniquely barcoded TCR beta cDNA molecule per two T cells was captured by template switching. Donors of different ages were randomly distributed across sequencing lanes to avoid experimental bias. Using the same blood draw, the study looked at two additional independent replicas of 1 million unique cDNA reads for two donors, one aged 18 to 30 and the other aged 80 or older. Using deep sequencing normalized with unique cDNA molecular identifiers, the study measured how TCR beta repertoire diversity changes with age. The donors were split into four age groups: young (average around 15 years), middle-aged (about 40), aged (62) and long-lived (roughly 88). Results and caveats for the whole study, not just this receptor: Since profiling was done on bulk unsorted PBMCs, naive and antigen-experienced compartments could not be conclusively compared. The percentage of naive T cells measured by flow cytometry correlated strongly with observed TCR beta diversity. The CMV infection status of donors was not known, potentially confounding age-related changes in expanded clonotypes. As age increased, observed TCR beta diversity per million T cells dropped in a roughly linear way, and a significant reduction was already evident by age roughly 36. Compared with the aged group, the long-lived group had more naive CD4+ T cells, fewer expanded clones and increased TCR diversity, a pattern suggesting age selection. Estimates of total diversity from one million sequenced T cells were regarded as lower bounds and underestimates.

Libraries were constructed by 5' RACE. The sequencer was an Illumina HiSeq 2500. The second PCR ran for about 6 to 11 cycles and used a J-beta primer mix along with a sample-barcoded 5' primer. A template-switch 5' adaptor carrying 12 random nucleotides introduced a unique molecular identifier onto each TCR beta cDNA molecule. Each sample yielded at least 3 million CDR3-containing paired-end reads. First-strand cDNA was synthesized from all RNA with the Mint cDNA synthesis kit, primed by a TRBC-specific oligonucleotide. After uracil-DNA glycosylase treatment, a first 18-cycle PCR used universal primers M1SS and BC2_uni_R on all cDNA. Per the source publication's procedure: Normalization of each sample was performed by random selection of 1 million high-quality reads, each carrying a distinct molecular identifier. Reads with shared molecular identifiers were discarded instead of being binned into consensus sequences. MiTCR, run with a Q25 quality threshold and the strictest error-elimination algorithm, handled CDR3 identification, clonotype clustering and error correction. A nonparametric unseen species model with Euler transformation was used to estimate a lower bound on total TCR beta diversity. Through fastp at Q25 and MiXCR, TCRdb rebuilt clones from the public reads, retaining in-frame beta chains. A single entry per CDR3 protein holds the most common genes and DNA from its merged rows. The V and J calls and clone size are TCRdb's, not the authors'. The sample includes 500,000 to 700,000 distinct CDR3 sequences, with approximately 30% observed a single time. The ten largest clones capture about a sixth of the sample.

The V and J ends are trimmed by 1 base and 5 bases, leaving 24 bases between them. Reading the germline V gene gives CDR1 MDHEN and CDR2 SYDVKM. From cysteine to phenylalanine, the CDR3 is 18 amino acids long. Here the CDR3 DNA is all that survives: 54 bases in frame from base 1. This clonotype occurred many times. It lacks a known antigen. The input lacks base qualities; no much larger clone sits a single base away. Systemically healthy Caucasian individuals from Russia, 39 in total and aged about 6 to 90 years, were included as donors. Each donor gave about 9.7 milliliters of peripheral blood, drawn into EDTA-treated Vacutainer tubes. Ficoll-Paque density-gradient centrifugation was used to isolate PBMCs, with at least 7 million obtained per sample. Total RNA was extracted from PBMCs with Trizol reagent, with at least 5 micrograms obtained per sample. For every donor, an aliquot of PBMCs went through flow cytometry to measure the percentages of naive CD45RAhigh/CD27high T cells.

This TCR was recovered from an elderly woman in good health. This sequence uses TRBV28 and TRBJ2-7; a tentative D match to TRBD2 spans 6 bases. Sequenced material: blood. The bases are TGTGCCAGCAGTTTATCCGGCAGACTGGGGTATAAGCGGGACGAGCAGTACTTC. It encodes CASSLSGRLGYKRDEQYF.